This T cell receptor (beta chain) emerged from a study of cytomegalovirus exposure and HLA in healthy donors (dated by TCRdb to 2016 to 2017). For the study in its entirety: According to an earlier analysis of a few hundred of the donors, some 180 million T cells yielded some 120 million unique TCR beta sequences and roughly 280 Gb of sequence data. Every discovery cohort repertoire had been produced on one sequencing platform. Because of strong linkage in the cohort, a few DR-DQ haplotypes were treated as single units for association and clustering. The aim of the study was to test whether cataloging public T cell receptors could identify signatures of past pathogen exposure. Donor age, sex, ethnicity and CMV serostatus were compiled alongside the repertoire data. Roughly 300 gigabases of sequencing data and 70 million to 100 million unique TCR sequences were included in an early release covering several hundred HLA-typed donors. The number of donors typed differed by locus, with roughly 620-640 for A, B, C, DRB1 and DQB1, around 500 for DQA1, 600 to 610 for DPA1, and 400 to 490 for DPB1. The study combined high-throughput TCR immunosequencing, statistical association of individual TCRs with disease status, and machine learning to predict cytomegalovirus infection status. Both class I and class II loci were covered by HLA typing, at four-digit resolution. An earlier analysis of 587 of the donors applied high-throughput TCR beta sequencing to assess whether each TCR beta V gene segment acted as functional or pseudogenic. The study profiled the T cell repertoires of 550 to 700 subjects by immunosequencing and related them to cytomegalovirus serostatus. The genetic ancestry cluster associated with self-reported Caucasian donors included about 84% of the 398 genotyped donors. Among a few hundred genotyped donors of the cohort, an average of approximately 240,000 unique TCR beta nucleotide sequences were sequenced per donor, around a sixth of them non-productive. Besides the first cohort of about 730 subjects, a separate validation cohort made up of over 100 different subjects was used. A later genetic analysis took genome-wide SNP genotypes for about 55% of the 666 donors and used that subset as a discovery cohort. Rather than drawing on any new phenotypic data, the later analysis identified candidate immune exposures from TCR beta sequences and the way those sequences occurred across donors. A later analysis re-analyzed previously published TCR beta repertoires from 666 donors and added high-resolution HLA genotyping to study TCR occurrence patterns.

There are 16 amino acids in the CDR3, from cysteine to phenylalanine inclusive. This entry keeps only the CDR3 DNA: 48 bases, framed from base 1. Ends trimmed: V by 6 bases, J by 0 bases; bases unmatched to a gene: 7. The germline V gene gives CDR1 as SNHLY and CDR2 as FYNNEI. The cohort consisted of hundreds of healthy bone marrow donors. At the time of sampling, all cohort members were nominally healthy, though unrecorded immune exposures were likely present. The donor was CMV seropositive and was included in the group of 289 seropositive cohort members. Each donor provided a peripheral blood sample, and peripheral blood mononuclear cells were used for TCR beta sequencing. The Qiagen DNeasy Blood Extraction Kit was used to extract genomic DNA from the blood cell samples. Libraries were built with the immunoSEQ multiplex PCR assay. For the multiplex PCR, a mixture combining 60 forward primers for TCR Vbeta segments and 13 reverse primers for TCR Jbeta segments was used. The CDR3 region of rearranged TCR beta genes was amplified from genomic DNA with a multiplex PCR assay. The amplified TCR beta libraries were sequenced on the Illumina HiSeq System as 87-base-pair reads. In the original analysis: A later analysis tallied some 79 million unique TCR beta chains across the 610 or so repertoires, and 10 million to 11 million of those chains were shared by two or more donors. A nearest-neighbor algorithm error-corrected the raw reads and collapsed the reads into unique sequences, merging closely related sequences to remove PCR and sequencing errors. CDR3 sequences were aligned to IMGT reference sequences to assign V, D and J gene segments. For a sequence to be retained, a match of at least six nucleotides to both a V gene segment and a J gene segment was required. A rearrangement counted as productive if the CDR3 had no stop codons and remained in frame with V and J, and every other rearrangement counted as non-productive. CDR3 was defined according to IMGT convention as the region running from the second conserved V-encoded cysteine to the conserved J-encoded phenylalanine. The earlier analysis of 550 to 650 of the donors excluded any sequence lacking an unambiguous match to a single V gene segment. An earlier analysis of almost 600 of the donors classified V segments as functional when productive rearrangements were above 56.7% and as segregating when the standard deviation between donors was above 5%. A statistical classification framework was built to diagnose cytomegalovirus status from the catalog of TCR beta chain sequences. V and J gene assignment, in a later analysis, came from comparing TCR nucleotide sequences with IMGT/GENE-DB human TR gene sequences. The TCRdist pipeline was used in a later analysis to assign CDR3 sequences and most-parsimonious VDJ recombination scenarios. In a later analysis, every TCR beta chain was defined by the combination of its CDR3 amino acid sequence and its V-gene family, and reads without a unique V-gene family were dropped. As a way to deal with suspected cross-contamination and a sequencing artifact, a later analysis dropped 640 or so nucleotide sequences that were highly shared and had low generation probability. A later analysis calculated a clonal expansion index for each public chain from normalized within-repertoire ranks of inferred template counts. In a later analysis, generation probabilities were computed with a VDJ recombination model fitted to out-of-frame rearrangements, and the resulting probabilities were checked against IGoR. In a later analysis, TCR-TCR, TCR-HLA and TCR-CMV co-occurrence was scored with hypergeometric tests, and a repertoire-size bias correction was applied to TCR pairs. A later analysis estimated false discovery rates by permuting HLA or CMV assignments 20 times. In a later analysis, co-occurring TCRs were grouped using DBSCAN, with TCRdist sequence similarity added in when clustering inside HLA-allele-positive subsets. Repertoires with fewer than 30,000 or more than 120,000 public chains were left out of co-occurrence clustering, as were about five repertoires with anomalous nucleotide sharing. TCRdb's version of the immuneACCESS table is confined to in-frame rearrangements and falls short of the full clone set. An unresolved V gene accounts for under half of the shortfall where checked; the remainder is of unknown origin. From that table come the V and J calls and clone size; the DNA was used to work out D and trimming. This sample is represented by fewer than 150,000 clones; about 68% of them were singletons. Roughly 4.2% of the sample is taken by the ten largest.

The paper as a whole reports these results and caveats: Broadly in line with IMGT annotations, most TCR beta V segments showed up in productive rearrangements about 87% or about 30% of the time in an earlier analysis of several hundred of the donors. A later analysis associated 16,951 TCR beta sequences with specific HLA alleles at a false discovery rate of 0.05. Across donors, most TCR sequences were observed very rarely, whereas some public TCRs were present in many individuals. Only TCR beta chains were sequenced in this cohort, and the absence of alpha or paired-chain data limited detectable features. A cluster of highly shared sequence variants was judged likely to represent a technical artifact of the sequencing pipeline. CMV serostatus was the only immune exposure information available for the cohort. Most CMV-associated TCR beta chains appeared to be HLA-restricted in a later analysis, and the HLA associations seemed to be driven largely by CMV exposure. A total of 164 TCR beta chains were listed by the study as associated with cytomegalovirus. In a later analysis, several top co-occurrence clusters were reported to appear linked to parvovirus B19, influenza, CMV and Epstein-Barr virus. The earlier analysis of 587 of the donors excluded 15 to 20 rarely observed V segments, including chromosome 9 orphons, because counts were too low. Compared with the roughly 700-donor mean, donors in an Asian-associated ancestry cluster had fewer N-insertions in productive TCRs, according to a later genetic analysis. In a later genetic analysis, a missense DCLRE1C variant was associated with V-gene and J-gene trimming of TCR beta chains, and the association was replicated in an independent cohort. Linkage disequilibrium might explain the correlated functional status among segregating V segments, but an unknown experimental factor could not be excluded. It was suggested by the authors that the approach could potentially be generalized to other disease states and immunological phenotypes. A further reported finding was that TCR beta sequences accurately predicted the HLA-A and HLA-B alleles for most subjects in the first cohort. A later analysis found that TCR association rates varied across HLA loci, with DRB1 alleles showing the most associated TCRs and HLA-C alleles the fewest. Some IMGT-functional V segments, including TRBV6-2 and TRBV6-3, could not be distinguished by the 87-base-pair reads and were therefore excluded. In vitro tests confirmed that a few of the cytomegalovirus-associated TCR beta chains recognize cytomegalovirus antigens. A later analysis found that HLA-associated TCR beta chains were more clonally expanded and had lower generation probabilities than equally common non-associated chains. Strong co-occurrence of HLA alleles, especially DR and DQ, made assigning TCR associations to individual alleles difficult. The classifier was reported to diagnose cytomegalovirus status with high specificity and sensitivity in both the original cohort and the validation cohort. Because some donors lacked HLA typing at each locus, the association tests relied only on the typed subset. The presence/absence analyses assumed that sequencing depth was roughly uniform across donors, and that assumption may not be true.

This clone was found once. The antigen it recognizes is unknown. Per-base quality was not reported, and no clone a single base away is much larger than it. The chain uses TRBV2 and TRBJ2-3, with 9 middle bases fitting TRBD1. The sequenced material came from PBMCs. The receptor was isolated from a woman in her thirties or forties in good health and CMV-seropositive. DNA sequence: TGTGCCAGCAGCAGGACAGGGGTAAGAAGCACAGATACGCAGTATTTT. It translates as CASSRTGVRSTDTQYF.